These 10 T cell receptor beta chains originate from one sample sequenced in a study of shared clonotypes between healthy human individuals. Method: immunoSEQ multiplex PCR; TCRdb's copy keeps in-frame clones and lacks some. The sample shows 490,000 or so clones, 60% to 85% of them seen only once. The sequencing sample was made of PBMCs. The source is a woman in her thirties or forties in good health. Some clones in this sample may be carry-over from other donors' samples.

This chain joins TRBV11-2 and TRBJ2-1; D assignment may be TRBD1 or TRBD2 (5 bases each). V was cut by 0 bases and J by 4 bases, with 7 bases left in between. The CDR3 extends over 14 amino acids. Germline V gene sequence: CDR1 SGHAT, CDR2 FQNNGV. CDR3 residues: CASSLDGGYNEQFF. The DNA for the CDR3 is TGTGCCAGCAGCTTAGATGGGGGTTACAATGAGCAGTTCTTC. The whole variable domain, remainder taken from reference TRBV11-2 and TRBJ2-1, is EAGVAQSPRYKIIEKRQSVAFWCNPISGHATLYWYQQILGQGPKLLIQFQNNGVVDDSQLPKDRFSAERLKGVDSTLKIQPAKLEDSAVYLCASSLDGGYNEQFFGPGTRLTVL.

This clone showed up just once. This chain connects TRBV19 to TRBJ1-5, with 7 bases matching TRBD1. The CDR3 is made up of 16 amino acids. V shed 2 bases, J shed 9 bases, and the junction held 13 bases outside the gene matches. Germline CDR1 LNHDA, CDR2 SQIVND (reference sequence). In DNA, the CDR3 is TGTGCCAGTAGTATAAAGGGCAGGGGGACAAGGAGGCCCCAGCATTTT. It codes for CASSIKGRGTRRPQHF.

The chain recombines TRBV7-2 with TRBJ2-2; D may match TRBD1 or TRBD2 (7 bases each). V was pared by 1 base and J by 6 bases, with 18 bases between. The CDR3 length is 17 residues. Germline values: CDR1 SGHTA, CDR2 FQGNSA. The CDR3 reads CASSLDGTATSAGELFF. The CDR3 coding sequence is TGTGCCAGCAGCTTAGACGGGACAGCTACTAGCGCCGGGGAGCTGTTTTTT.

V usage is TRBV10-1 and J usage is TRBJ2-3; 8 nucleotides align to TRBD1. V lost 2 bases to trimming and J lost 9 bases; unmatched junction nucleotides: 10. The CDR3 has 15 amino acids. The germline V gene encodes CDR1 WNHNN and CDR2 SYGVQD (reference sequence). The CDR3 bases are TGCGCCAGCAGTGAGCCCGGGACAGGCCAGCGAACGCAGTATTTT. Protein: CASSEPGTGQRTQYF.

The chain employs TRBV19 and TRBJ1-1, with 11 nucleotides matching TRBD1. The V gene's germline CDR1 is LNHDA and CDR2 SQIVND (reference sequence). Trimming took 4 bases from V and 5 from J; bases not matched to a gene: 18. The CDR3 covers 19 residues. The CDR3 spells CASSKGSRTGGSLETEAFF. The CDR3 DNA is TGTGCCAGTAGTAAGGGGTCCCGGACAGGGGGCTCTTTAGAGACTGAAGCTTTCTTT.

The V and J genes are TRBV30 and TRBJ2-1; the match to TRBD2 covers 8 bases. Germline trimming cut 0 bases from V and 0 bases from J; bases unmatched to any gene: 13. The CDR3 has 19 amino acids. CDR1 GTSNPN and CDR2 SVGIG come from the germline V gene (reference sequence). Written as DNA, the CDR3 is TGTGCCTGGAGTGTACCCAAATTTCAGCGGGGGAGCTCCTACAATGAGCAGTTCTTC. It is translated as CAWSVPKFQRGSSYNEQFF.

The chain joins TRBV6-5 to TRBJ2-5, with D possibly being TRBD2 (6 bases). The V end lost 6 bases, the J end lost 5 bases, and 13 bases lay between the germline ends. This CDR3 spans 13 amino acids. Germline V gene sequence: CDR1 MNHEY, CDR2 SVGAGI. CDR3 coding DNA: TGTGCCAGCAGCGCGGGAAGGGTGGAGACCCAGTACTTC. This translates into CASSAGRVETQYF.

The chain has TRBV7-2 and TRBJ1-5; D perhaps matches TRBD1 (6 bases). The V and J ends lost 1 base and 4 bases respectively, with 14 bases between them. The length of the CDR3 is 16 residues. The germline V gene encodes CDR1 SGHTA and CDR2 FQGNSA. As DNA, the CDR3 is TGTGCCAGCAGCTTAGGGGGGCGGGCCCTAAATCAGCCCCAGCATTTT. Translating it yields CASSLGGRALNQPQHF.

The gene calls are TRBV27 and TRBJ2-1; D ambiguous. Trimming shortened V by 8 bases and J by 6 bases, and 11 bases separated the two germline ends. CDR1 is MNHEY, CDR2 SMNVEV, per germline (reference sequence). There are 12 residues in the CDR3. The CDR3 is CASAQSFNEQFF. CDR3 DNA sequence: TGTGCCAGCGCCCAGTCGTTCAATGAGCAGTTCTTC.

The CDR3 bases are TGTGCCAGCAGGCTGAGCGGGGGCTCCTACAATGAGCAGTTCTTC. It codes for CASRLSGGSYNEQFF. V gene TRBV6-1 combines with J gene TRBJ2-1, with 8 bases aligning to TRBD2. The V and J ends lost 6 bases and 0 bases, in that order; junction bases with no gene match: 4. The CDR3 is 15 amino acids. Germline lookup yields CDR1 MNHNS and CDR2 SASEGT.